The 17 T cell receptor beta chains in this list originate from one sample, sequenced in a study of blood T cell repertoires in COVID-19. This table comes from immunoSEQ multiplex PCR, and its TCRdb copy is limited to in-frame clones, with some not included. Of 150,000 to 200,000 clones listed, more than 75% are singletons. The sample taken for sequencing was peripheral blood. The receptor source for this set is a man in his sixties with COVID-19, enrolled during active disease.

This clone showed up just once. The rearrangement uses TRBV7-2 and TRBJ1-3; no firm D call. The CDR3 is 17 amino acids. The V end lost 4 bases, the J end lost 4 bases, and 20 bases lay between the germline ends. Germline V gene data show CDR1 as SGHTA and CDR2 as FQGNSA. The CDR3 nucleotides read TGTGCCAGCAGCTCCACTCTGACGTTAGCTGGAGGAAACACCATATATTTT. Translating it yields CASSSTLTLAGGNTIYF.

The chain joins TRBV19 to TRBJ1-2; 8 bases map to TRBD1. From germline, CDR1 is LNHDA and CDR2 SQIVND (reference sequence). The CDR3 runs to 15 residues. The junction had 6 bases not matched to a gene; V was cut back by 3 bases and J by 3 bases. CDR3 nucleotide sequence: TGTGCCAGTAGTATGCAGGGGGCCTTGTACTATGGCTACACCTTC. Translated: CASSMQGALYYGYTF. The whole variable domain, filled in from reference TRBV19 and TRBJ1-2, reads DGGITQSPKYLFRKEGQNVTLSCEQNLNHDAMYWYRQDPGQGLRLIYYSQIVNDFQKGDIAEGYSVSREKKESFPLTVTSAQKNPTAFYLCASSMQGALYYGYTFGSGTRLTVV.

The chain joins TRBV7-3 to TRBJ2-5; TRBD1 matches 9 bases. Germline assignment: CDR1 SGHTA and CDR2 FQGTGA. The CDR3 is 13 amino acids. V lost 5 bases, J lost 6 bases, and 4 bases stayed unmatched. CDR3 nucleotide sequence: TGTGCCAGCAGCCCTGACAGGGGGAAGACCCAGTACTTC. This codes for CASSPDRGKTQYF. Together with reference TRBV7-3 and TRBJ2-5, the CDR3 gives the full variable domain: GAGVSQTPSNKVTEKGKYVELRCDPISGHTALYWYRQSLGQGPEFLIYFQGTGAADDSGLPNDRFFAVRPEGSVSTLKIQRTERGDSAVYLCASSPDRGKTQYFGPGTRLLVL.

This clone has a single count. V and J are TRBV11-1 and TRBJ1-1, with D possibly TRBD1 on 6 matching bases. CDR1 SGHAT and CDR2 FQDESV come from the germline V gene (reference sequence). Trimming pared 5 bases from V and 6 bases from J, leaving 13 bases between. The CDR3 is 13 residues long. Written as DNA, the CDR3 is TGTGCCAGCAGCCGAATCACAGGGCCTGAAGCTTTCTTT. Protein sequence: CASSRITGPEAFF. The entire variable domain, with the rest obtained from reference TRBV11-1 and TRBJ1-1, is as follows: EAEVAQSPRYKITEKSQAVAFWCDPISGHATLYWYRQILGQGPELLVQFQDESVVDDSQLPKDRFSAERLKGVDSTLKIQPAELGDSAMYLCASSRITGPEAFFGQGTRLTVV.

The CDR3 DNA reads TGCAGCGCCGGGACACCAACCTTCTCTGGGGCCAACGTCCTGACTTTC. This translates into CSAGTPTFSGANVLTF. The chain recombines TRBV29-1 with TRBJ2-6, with D perhaps TRBD1 (6 bases). The CDR3 has 16 residues. Trimming cost V 7 bases and J 0 bases, with 16 bases left between them. Germline V gene data show CDR1 as SQVTM and CDR2 as ANQGSEA. The full variable domain, in which reference TRBV29-1 and TRBJ2-6 provide the parts outside the CDR3, is SAVISQKPSRDICQRGTSLTIQCQVDSQVTMMFWYRQQPGQSLTLIATANQGSEATYESGFVIDKFPISRPNLTFSTLTVSNMSPEDSSIYLCSAGTPTFSGANVLTFGAGSRLTVL.

The chain couples TRBV28 to TRBJ1-1, with TRBD1 as a possible D gene (5 bases). The germline V and J ends were trimmed by 2 bases and 7 bases, with 14 bases remaining between them. The CDR3 has 14 residues. Germline assignment: CDR1 MDHEN and CDR2 SYDVKM. The CDR3 nucleotides are TGTGCCAGCAGTTTACGGGGGTTGCGTGTTGAAGCTTTCTTT. This sequence encodes CASSLRGLRVEAFF.

This chain uses TRBV6-5 with TRBJ2-7; a possible D gene is TRBD1 (6 bases). Deletions cut 5 bases from V and 4 bases from J, with 18 bases between. CDR3 length: 15 residues. Germline CDR1 and CDR2: MNHEY and SVGAGI. This CDR3 reads CASSRQDLPRYEQYF. CDR3 nucleotide sequence: TGTGCCAGCAGTCGACAGGACCTTCCGAGGTACGAGCAGTACTTC.

J is TRBJ1-4 and V is TRBV28; weak D call: TRBD1 (6 bases). This CDR3 region has 15 residues. Germline V gene sequence: CDR1 MDHEN, CDR2 SYDVKM. Between the trimmed V and J ends, which lost 6 bases and 7 bases, there was a span of 18 bases. In DNA, the CDR3 is TGTGCCAGCAGGAGTCAGGGGTCGAAGGGTGAAAAACTGTTTTTT. It yields the protein CASRSQGSKGEKLFF. The full variable domain, with the rest looked up from reference TRBV28 and TRBJ1-4, is DVKVTQSSRYLVKRTGEKVFLECVQDMDHENMFWYRQDPGLGLRLIYFSYDVKMKEKGDIPEGYSVSREKKERFSLILESASTNQTSMYLCASRSQGSKGEKLFFGSGTQLSVL.

This clone was counted only a few times. This chain links TRBV18 with TRBJ1-2; perhaps TRBD1 as D (5 bases). V shed 3 bases and J shed 5 bases, with 22 bases lying between them. The CDR3 totals 17 residues. Germline CDR1 is KGHSH and CDR2 is LQKENI. The CDR3 DNA is TGTGCCAGCTCACCCTCGGGCGGGACGCCGGGATCTTATGGCTACACCTTC. This codes for CASSPSGGTPGSYGYTF. Together with reference TRBV18 and TRBJ1-2, the CDR3 gives the full variable domain: NAGVMQNPRHLVRRRGQEARLRCSPMKGHSHVYWYRQLPEEGLKFMVYLQKENIIDESGMPKERFSAEFPKEGPSILRIQQVVRGDSAAYFCASSPSGGTPGSYGYTFGSGTRLTVV.

This chain joins TRBV5-1 and TRBJ2-7, with 8 bases matching TRBD2. V lost 1 base, J lost 0 bases, and 12 bases stayed unmatched. The germline V gene has CDR1 SGHRS and CDR2 YFSETQ. This CDR3 is 18 amino acids long. The CDR3, as DNA: TGCGCCAGCAGCTTGCAGGGTTGGACGGGAGGGAGCTCCTACGAGCAGTACTTC. Amino acid sequence: CASSLQGWTGGSSYEQYF. Full variable domain (outside the CDR3, taken from reference TRBV5-1 and TRBJ2-7): KAGVTQTPRYLIKTRGQQVTLSCSPISGHRSVSWYQQTPGQGLQFLFEYFSETQRNKGNFPGRFSGRQFSNSRSEMNVSTLELGDSALYLCASSLQGWTGGSSYEQYFGPGTRLTVT.

The genes are TRBV3-1 (or the pseudogene TRBV3-2) and TRBJ2-7; no firm D call. In germline, CDR1 is LGHDT, CDR2 YNNKEL (reference sequence). V lost 1 base, J lost 3 bases, and 7 bases lay in between. CDR3 length: 13 residues. CDR3 residues: CASSQVSDYEQYF. CDR3 coding DNA: TGTGCCAGCAGCCAAGTCAGTGACTACGAGCAGTACTTC.

V gene TRBV18 combines with J gene TRBJ1-3, with D possibly matching TRBD1 (5 bases). The V gene's germline CDR1 is KGHSH and CDR2 LQKENI. The CDR3 loop spans 16 amino acids. The germline V and J ends were trimmed by 0 bases and 4 bases, with 13 bases remaining between them. The CDR3 bases are TGTGCCAGCTCACCACCGGGCAGGGTCGGGGGAAACACCATATATTTT. This codes for CASSPPGRVGGNTIYF.

The V gene is TRBV29-1, the J gene TRBJ2-5, with TRBD2 identical over 9 bases. Germline CDR1 is SQVTM and CDR2 is ANQGSEA. Germline trimming cut 7 bases from V and 4 bases from J; bases unmatched to any gene: 7. CDR3 length: 13 amino acids. The CDR3 coding sequence is TGCAGCGCACTTAGCGGGAGCGCAGAGACCCAGTACTTC. Its protein product is CSALSGSAETQYF.

The rearrangement uses TRBV6-5 and TRBJ2-5, with D perhaps TRBD1 (5 bases). The CDR3 runs to 15 residues. Trimming left V 8 bases short and J 4 bases short, with 20 bases between. CDR1 MNHEY and CDR2 SVGAGI come from the germline V gene. CDR3: CASEGRTFGRETQYF. CDR3 nucleotides: TGTGCCAGCGAAGGAAGGACATTCGGGCGAGAGACCCAGTACTTC.

This clone was detected only a few times. This chain joins TRBV6-5 and TRBJ1-3; D gene ambiguous. Germline CDR1 reads MNHEY; CDR2 reads SVGAGI. The CDR3 covers 15 residues. V was shortened by 6 bases and J by 2 bases, with 14 bases between the two germline ends. CDR3 in amino acids: CASRSAGGPGNTIYF. For the CDR3, the DNA is TGTGCCAGCAGGTCCGCTGGCGGTCCTGGAAACACCATATATTTT.

The CDR3 sequence is CASKEGDYSNQPQHF. The CDR3 bases are TGTGCCAGTAAGGAGGGAGACTATAGCAATCAGCCCCAGCATTTT. V gene TRBV19 combines with J gene TRBJ1-5, with D hard to call. The CDR3 has 15 amino acids. Trimming left V 7 bases short and J 0 bases short, with 13 bases between. Looked up from germline, CDR1 is LNHDA and CDR2 is SQIVND (reference sequence).

The rearrangement links TRBV9 to TRBJ1-1, with D perhaps matching TRBD1 (5 bases). Trimming stripped 4 bases from V and 3 bases from J, with 16 bases between. The germline gives CDR1 SGDLS, CDR2 YYNGEE. The CDR3 is 15 residues long. DNA of the CDR3: TGTGCCAGCAGCCCCCGTCCAGGGCTGGACACTGAAGCTTTCTTT. It yields the protein CASSPRPGLDTEAFF.